This is a list of T cell receptor beta chains from one sample in a study of cytomegalovirus exposure and HLA in healthy donors. Some clones are missing from TCRdb's copy, which holds only in-frame ones; the method was immunoSEQ multiplex PCR. The sample consists of over 100,000 clones, around 74% of them appearing once. Input material: PBMCs. All receptors derive from a male donor in good health and CMV-seronegative. The CDR3 runs from the conserved cysteine through the conserved F or W. The D gene is left open where the match is weak. The size field is filled for only some rows; it gives once, few, many or a size class.

TGTGCCAGCAGCTCGATCGGGGGGGCGGGAGAGACCCAGTACTTC,CASSSIGGAGETQYF,TRBD2,TRBV7-3,-,TRBJ2-5
TGTGCCAGAAGCGTGACTAGCGGGAGGGCCCATGAGCAGTTCTTC,CARSVTSGRAHEQFF,-,TRBV7-5,-,TRBJ2-1
TGCGCCAGCCTTCTTCGGACAGGCATGAACACTGAAGCTTTCTTT,CASLLRTGMNTEAFF,TRBD1,TRBV5-1,-,TRBJ1-1
TGTGCCAGCAGCCGGACTAGCCCCCCTAACACCGGGGAGCTGTTTTTT,CASSRTSPPNTGELFF,TRBD2,TRBV27,few,TRBJ2-2
TGTGCCTGGAACAGGGGGCAGGGGCTCTACAATGAGCAGTTCTTC,CAWNRGQGLYNEQFF,TRBD1,TRBV30,-,TRBJ2-1
TGCGCCAGCAGTCAACGGGGTTGCTCTGGGGCCAACGTCCTGACTTTC,CASSQRGCSGANVLTF,-,TRBV23-1,-,TRBJ2-6
TGTGCCAGCAGTGACTCAGCGGGAGCCTACGAGCAGTACTTC,CASSDSAGAYEQYF,TRBD2,TRBV2,-,TRBJ2-7
TGCAGCGTTGTTCAGGACACAGATACGCAGTATTTT,CSVVQDTDTQYF,-,TRBV29-1,-,TRBJ2-3
TGTGCCAGCAGTCACGGACAGGCCCCGGGTGATGGCTACACCTTC,CASSHGQAPGDGYTF,TRBD1,TRBV6-4,once,TRBJ1-2
TGTGCCAGCAGCCAGCGTTCGCTAGCGGGGGACAATGAGCAGTTCTTC,CASSQRSLAGDNEQFF,TRBD2,TRBV7-2,-,TRBJ2-1
TGTGCCAGCAGCTTGAGATCTAGGCCGACCCCCACAGATACGCAGTATTTT,CASSLRSRPTPTDTQYF,-,TRBV7-2,-,TRBJ2-3
TGTGCCAGCAGTCCCTCGGGACAGGGCTACAATCAGCCCCAGCATTTT,CASSPSGQGYNQPQHF,TRBD1,TRBV28,-,TRBJ1-5
TGTGCCAGCAGCACGGGGACAGGGCCTCAGCCCCAGCATTTT,CASSTGTGPQPQHF,TRBD1,TRBV6-6,once,TRBJ1-5
TGTGCCAGCAGCCCGACTAGCGTCTCCTACAATGAGCAGTTCTTC,CASSPTSVSYNEQFF,TRBD2,TRBV7-8,-,TRBJ2-1
TGTGCCAGCAGCTTAGCGGGAGACGTCGATGAGCAGTTCTTC,CASSLAGDVDEQFF,-,TRBV11-3,-,TRBJ2-1
TGCGCCAGCAGCTTGGTTCTAGCGGGGGCCAATGAGCAGTTCTTC,CASSLVLAGANEQFF,TRBD2,TRBV5-1,-,TRBJ2-1
TGTGCCAGCAGTTTCGCTAGCGGGATAGAGACCCAGTACTTC,CASSFASGIETQYF,TRBD2,TRBV28,-,TRBJ2-5
TGTGCCAGCAGTTCCAGTCATAGCGGGGTGGGGGCTCCCTACGAGCAGTACTTC,CASSSSHSGVGAPYEQYF,TRBD2,TRBV27,-,TRBJ2-7
TGTGCCAGCAGCTTACGAGGGTCCCTTTACGAGCAGTACTTC,CASSLRGSLYEQYF,-,TRBV7-2,-,TRBJ2-7
TGCAGTGGTAACAAGGGGGACGAGCAGTACTTC,CSGNKGDEQYF,-,TRBV20-1,once,TRBJ2-7
TGTGCCAGCAGTTCGACCGGGACTCAGCAGGACTTC,CASSSTGTQQDF,-,TRBV6-6,-,TRBJ2-7
TGTGCCAGCAGCCCGGAGGTTGAGGGAGTCTACGAGCAGTACTTC,CASSPEVEGVYEQYF,-,TRBV9,-,TRBJ2-7
TGTGCCAGCAGTTTCCGGACTAGGTCCTACGGCGATGAGCAGTTCTTC,CASSFRTRSYGDEQFF,TRBD2,TRBV27,-,TRBJ2-1
TGTGCCAGCAGTGAACACTCTGGAAACACCATATATTTT,CASSEHSGNTIYF,-,TRBV6-5,-,TRBJ1-3
TGTGCCAGCTCACCACCCCGGACAGACCAATCCTACAATGAGCAGTTCTTC,CASSPPRTDQSYNEQFF,-,TRBV18,-,TRBJ2-1
TGTGCCAGCAGCCCTCAGGGAGGCTGGAACACCGGGGAGCTGTTTTTT,CASSPQGGWNTGELFF,-,TRBV7-2,few,TRBJ2-2
TGTGCCAGCAGTGACAGGGGGTTGCGGGGCTACACCTTC,CASSDRGLRGYTF,TRBD1,TRBV2,-,TRBJ1-2
TGTGCCAGCAGCGTAGGTTCTAGCGGGATCTCCTACGAGCAGCACTTC,CASSVGSSGISYEQHF,TRBD2,TRBV9,-,TRBJ2-7
TGCGCCAGCAGCCAAGAATCCGGGTCCTACGAGCAGTACTTC,CASSQESGSYEQYF,-,TRBV4-3,once,TRBJ2-7
TGTGCCAGTAGTATAGGAGGTCCTACCGCAATCTCTGGAAACACCATATATTTT,CASSIGGPTAISGNTIYF,-,TRBV19,-,TRBJ1-3
TGTGCCAGTAGTGCTGGGGCGGCCTACGAGCAGTACTTC,CASSAGAAYEQYF,-,TRBV19,many,TRBJ2-7
TGTGCCAGCAGCGTAGGTAGCGGGAGCTCCTACGAGCAGTACTTC,CASSVGSGSSYEQYF,TRBD2,TRBV9,-,TRBJ2-7
TGCGCCAGCAGCCAAGAGGTAGCGGGGGGGCCGTTGGCCGGGGAGCTGTTTTTT,CASSQEVAGGPLAGELFF,TRBD2,TRBV4-1,-,TRBJ2-2
TGTGCCAGCAGTTTAGGGGCCCCCAATCAGCCCCAGCATTTT,CASSLGAPNQPQHF,-,TRBV6-1,-,TRBJ1-5
TGTGCCAGCTCCACAGTGACCTACAATGAGCAGTTCTTC,CASSTVTYNEQFF,-,TRBV5-4,-,TRBJ2-1
TGCGCCAGCAGCCAGCGCGTTTCGGGACAGGGGGCCTTTGAGCAGTTCTTC,CASSQRVSGQGAFEQFF,TRBD1,TRBV4-3,-,TRBJ2-1
TGTTCCAGCAGCTTAGGTCTAGGGGGAAGGCAAGAGACCCAGTACTTC,CSSSLGLGGRQETQYF,-,TRBV7-9,-,TRBJ2-5
TGTGCAAGTCGCTTAGTTTGCGCTGAGCCGGCGGAGGAGCAGTACTTC,CASRLVCAEPAEEQYF,-,TRBV12-2,-,TRBJ2-7
TGCAGCGTAGGACAGGGGGAGGGTCGGTACGAGCAGTACTTC,CSVGQGEGRYEQYF,TRBD1,TRBV29-1,-,TRBJ2-7
TGTGCCAGCAGCTTGGACGGTAACTATGGCTACACCTTC,CASSLDGNYGYTF,-,TRBV5-5,-,TRBJ1-2
TGTGCCAGCAGTGAAGGTGGGACAGTTAGGAGCTCCTATAATTCACCCCTCCACTTT,CASSEGGTVRSSYNSPLHF,TRBD1,TRBV2,-,TRBJ1-6
TGTGCCAGCAGCCAAGATGGGGACAGGGTAAGTCAGCCCCAGCATTTT,CASSQDGDRVSQPQHF,TRBD1,TRBV4-2,-,TRBJ1-5
TGTGCCAGTAGGTATGGGCAGACGAACACTGAAGCTTTCTTT,CASRYGQTNTEAFF,-,TRBV19,-,TRBJ1-1
TGTGCCAGCAGCCAAGCAGTAGCGGGAGAAATCGCCTACGAGCAGTACTTC,CASSQAVAGEIAYEQYF,TRBD2,TRBV4-2,-,TRBJ2-7
TGCGCCAGCAGTCAATCGGCAGGACAGGCGTACGAGCAGTACTTC,CASSQSAGQAYEQYF,TRBD1,TRBV23-1,-,TRBJ2-7
TGTGCCAGCAGCTTAGATCTGGCAGGGTCGTCCTATGGCTACACCTTC,CASSLDLAGSSYGYTF,-,TRBV7-2,once,TRBJ1-2
TGCGCCAGCAGCCAAGGAGGGTCCTATGGCTACACCTTC,CASSQGGSYGYTF,-,TRBV4-3,-,TRBJ1-2
TGTGCCAGCAGCTTCGGTGGACAGGGTAGGGGTGGTGAGCAGTTCTTC,CASSFGGQGRGGEQFF,TRBD1,TRBV7-2,-,TRBJ2-1
TGTGCCAGCAGTCGACAGTTTACAGATACGCAGTATTTT,CASSRQFTDTQYF,-,TRBV7-6,-,TRBJ2-3
TGTGCCAGCAGCGTACTTAGCGGGAGGGCATCTGGGGCCAACGTCCTGACTTTC,CASSVLSGRASGANVLTF,TRBD2,TRBV7-2,-,TRBJ2-6
TGCGCCAGCAGCTTGAAGACAGGGACCGGGGAGCAGTACTTC,CASSLKTGTGEQYF,TRBD1,TRBV5-1,-,TRBJ2-5
TGCGCCAGCAGCTTACAGGGGGCCAACACAGATACGCAGTATTTT,CASSLQGANTDTQYF,TRBD1,TRBV5-1,-,TRBJ2-3
TGCGCCAGCAGTCAATTAGCGACCGGGGAGCTGTTTTTT,CASSQLATGELFF,-,TRBV5-1,-,TRBJ2-2
TGTGCCAGCAGTTTACTACAGGGGGCGCTTGGTGAGGAAAAACTGTTTTTT,CASSLLQGALGEEKLFF,TRBD1,TRBV27,-,TRBJ1-4
TGTGCCAGCAGGGTACAGGGGAAGTATGAAAAACTGTTTTTT,CASRVQGKYEKLFF,TRBD1,TRBV2,-,TRBJ1-4
TGTGCCAGTACCTTGCGGAGCACCGGGGAGCTGTTTTTT,CASTLRSTGELFF,-,TRBV19,-,TRBJ2-2
TGTGCCAGTAGTATTAACAGGAACTACGAGCAGTACTTC,CASSINRNYEQYF,-,TRBV19,-,TRBJ2-7